The 21 T cell receptor beta chains below all came from one sample that was sequenced in a study of Ad26.COV2.S vaccination and SARS-CoV-2 variants. Treatment defined: about 20 received Ad26.COV2.S at low or high dose, single or two shots; 5 received placebo; per-sample allocation not given. Each sample was drawn 63 days after the first injection (of vaccine or placebo). TCRdb's table, derived via immunoSEQ multiplex PCR, lists solely in-frame clones and lacks some. The repertoire has roughly 240,000 clones, approximately 87% of them found once; the top ten carry about 10%. This specimen was peripheral blood, taken in a trial of Ad26.COV2.S vaccine versus placebo. These receptors were taken from a person aged 18-65 years who received the Ad26.COV2.S COVID-19 vaccine or a placebo.

The chain joins TRBV10-1 to TRBJ2-1, with D perhaps given as TRBD1 or TRBD2 (6 bases each). This CDR3 spans 15 amino acids. V shed 0 bases and J shed 5 bases, with 11 bases lying between them. Germline values: CDR1 WNHNN, CDR2 SYGVQD (reference sequence). CDR3 coding DNA: TGCGCCAGCAGTGAGTCGTGGGGGGCAAACAATGAGCAGTTCTTC. Protein sequence: CASSESWGANNEQFF.

V usage is TRBV18 and J usage is TRBJ1-4; no clear D gene. CDR1 is KGHSH, CDR2 LQKENI, per germline. The CDR3 runs to 13 residues. Trimming took off 3 bases at V and 1 base at J, with 3 bases between the two ends. CDR3 bases: TGTGCCAGCTCACCTAGAACTAATGAAAAACTGTTTTTT. This encodes CASSPRTNEKLFF.

The rearrangement joins TRBV9 to TRBJ1-1; the D gene is possibly TRBD1 (5 bases). V gave up 3 bases and J gave up 10 bases, with 13 bases separating them. The germline V gene encodes CDR1 SGDLS and CDR2 YYNGEE. This CDR3 has 12 residues. The DNA of the CDR3 is TGTGCCAGCAGCGGTGGAGCTACAGGAGCTTTCTTT. Its protein is CASSGGATGAFF.

The chain links TRBV5-8 to TRBJ1-5; 8 nucleotides align to TRBD1. J lost 6 bases, V lost 0 bases, and 5 bases had no gene match. Germline CDR1 reads SGHTS; CDR2 reads YDEGEE. The CDR3 spans 15 residues. As DNA, the CDR3 is TGTGCCAGCAGCTTGGAGGCAGGGACAGGTCAGCCCCAGCATTTT. This codes for CASSLEAGTGQPQHF.

The chain joins TRBV28 to TRBJ2-1; 11 positions match TRBD2. Germline V gives CDR1 MDHEN, CDR2 SYDVKM. Losses at the gene ends were 4 bases for V and 0 bases for J; bases not matched to a gene: 5. The CDR3 is made up of 17 amino acids. The DNA for the CDR3 is TGTGCCAGCAGTTCGATAGCGGGAGGGCCCTCCTACAATGAGCAGTTCTTC. The encoded protein is CASSSIAGGPSYNEQFF.

This sequence joins TRBV11-2 and TRBJ2-7, with TRBD2 identical over 8 bases. The V gene end was trimmed by 5 bases and the J gene end by 3 bases; junction bases not matched to a gene: 6. The CDR3 contains 14 residues. Germline CDR1 SGHAT, CDR2 FQNNGV. CDR3 bases: TGTGCCAGCAGCGCGAGCGGGAGAAACTACGAGCAGTACTTC. Translated, it gives CASSASGRNYEQYF.

This clone was observed a single time. V and J are TRBV12-5 and TRBJ2-1; the match to TRBD2 covers 14 bases. The CDR3 is made up of 15 amino acids. From germline, CDR1 is LGHNT and CDR2 FRNRAP. V shed 6 bases, J shed 9 bases, and the junction held 7 bases outside the gene matches. The DNA for the CDR3 is TGTGCTAGTGGGGGTGGACTAGCGGGAGGCCGTGAGCAGTTCTTC. It translates to CASGGGLAGGREQFF.

This chain connects TRBV7-3 to TRBJ1-1; D possibly corresponds to TRBD1 (6 bases). Germline CDR1 and CDR2: SGHTA and FQGTGA. V lost 5 bases to trimming and J lost 8 bases, with 15 bases between them. The CDR3 loop spans 13 amino acids. The CDR3 bases are TGTGCCAGCAGCCCCATGTCCGGGACAGAAGCTTTCTTT. This codes for CASSPMSGTEAFF.

The genes are TRBV19 and TRBJ2-4, with D perhaps TRBD2 (5 bases). V was clipped by 5 bases and J by 1 base, with 18 bases between them. The CDR3 is 17 residues long. In germline, CDR1 is LNHDA, CDR2 SQIVND (reference sequence). DNA for the CDR3: TGTGCCAGTAGTCCCACTGGAGAGGGATACGCCAAAAACATTCAGTACTTC. Protein: CASSPTGEGYAKNIQYF.

This chain uses TRBV5-4 with TRBJ2-1; no clear D. V lost 0 bases and J lost 5, with 12 bases in between. The CDR3 consists of 15 residues. The V gene's germline CDR1 is SGHNT and CDR2 YYREEE (reference sequence). The CDR3 DNA is TGTGCCAGCAGCTTGGGTCGGAAGGAGCACAATGAGCAGTTCTTC. Its protein is CASSLGRKEHNEQFF.

This clone was seen once. In the same sample, other DNA sequences code for this CDR3. For the CDR3, the DNA is TGCGCCAGCAGCTTGGACAGCTACAATGAGCAGTTCTTC. It translates to CASSLDSYNEQFF. The chain links TRBV5-1 to TRBJ2-1, with unresolved D. Germline V gene data show CDR1 as SGHRS and CDR2 as YFSETQ. Trimming took off 0 bases at V and 3 bases at J, with 4 bases between the two ends. This CDR3 contains 13 residues.

The chain combines TRBV19 with TRBJ2-1; the D gene is possibly TRBD1 (6 bases). The CDR3 is 16 residues long. Trimming took 5 bases from V and 9 from J, leaving 23 bases between them. CDR1 LNHDA and CDR2 SQIVND come from the germline V gene (reference sequence). The CDR3 here is CASSFPAGATVGEQFF. For the CDR3, the DNA is TGTGCCAGTAGTTTCCCCGCAGGGGCCACCGTAGGTGAGCAGTTCTTC.

The chain carries TRBV6-5 and TRBJ2-3, with no clear D. Germline CDR1 and CDR2: MNHEY and SVGAGI. V lost 6 bases and J lost 1, with 8 bases in between. The CDR3 runs to 13 residues. This chain's CDR3 is CASSREGTDTQYF. The CDR3 nucleotides read TGTGCCAGCAGCCGTGAGGGCACAGATACGCAGTATTTT.

The chain joins TRBV7-2 to TRBJ2-7; 8 bases are shared with TRBD1. Germline V gene data show CDR1 as SGHTA and CDR2 as FQGNSA. After removal of 6 bases from V and 7 bases from J, the junction contained 5 bases not matched to a gene. CDR3 size: 12 residues. The CDR3 DNA is TGTGCCAGCAGGACAGGGGTGGGGGAGCAGTACTTC. Protein sequence: CASRTGVGEQYF.

This chain uses TRBV28 with TRBJ1-1, with unresolved D. Germline values: CDR1 MDHEN, CDR2 SYDVKM. CDR3 size: 11 residues. Deletions cut 6 bases from V and 1 base from J, with 3 bases between. CDR3 loop: CASRGNTEAFF. The CDR3 DNA is TGTGCCAGCAGGGGGAACACTGAAGCTTTCTTT. The complete variable domain, with remaining parts taken from reference TRBV28 and TRBJ1-1, reads DVKVTQSSRYLVKRTGEKVFLECVQDMDHENMFWYRQDPGLGLRLIYFSYDVKMKEKGDIPEGYSVSREKKERFSLILESASTNQTSMYLCASRGNTEAFFGQGTRLTVV.

In its sample, this clone was seen once. This CDR3 is also generated by other DNA sequences in the sample. The CDR3 DNA is TGTGCCAGCAGTGGGGGTAACTATGGCTACACCTTC. Protein: CASSGGNYGYTF. V and J are TRBV25-1 and TRBJ1-2; D gene unclear. Germline values: CDR1 MGHDK, CDR2 SYGVNS. The CDR3 is 12 residues long. Trimming left V 4 bases short and J 1 base short, with 4 bases between.

The genes are TRBV19 and TRBJ2-5; either TRBD1 or TRBD2 may fit D (5 bases each). The germline V gene has CDR1 LNHDA and CDR2 SQIVND (reference sequence). CDR3 length: 14 residues. The germline V and J ends were trimmed by 4 bases and 4 bases, with 13 bases remaining between them. CDR3 coding DNA: TGTGCCAGTAGTACTCACGGGACGTCAGAGACCCAGTACTTC. Its protein product is CASSTHGTSETQYF.

The CDR3 loop reads CASRREVRGSYEQYF. The CDR3 nucleotides are TGTGCCAGCAGGCGGGAGGTTCGGGGATCCTACGAGCAGTACTTC. The chain links TRBV5-6 to TRBJ2-7; 8 nucleotides line up with TRBD2. Germline V gives CDR1 SGHDT, CDR2 YYEEEE. V lost 5 bases and J lost 1; bases outside the gene matches: 8. The CDR3 consists of 15 residues.

V is TRBV6-1 and J is TRBJ1-1; D gene uncertain. CDR3 length equals 14 residues. CDR1 and CDR2 from the germline V gene are MNHNS and SASEGT. Trimming took off 3 bases at V and 4 bases at J, with 12 bases between the two ends. The CDR3 DNA sequence: TGTGCCAGCAGTGAGCGGCTCAGTCCCACTGAAGCTTTCTTT. It yields the protein CASSERLSPTEAFF.

DNA of the CDR3: TGTGCCAGCAGCCCCGGGACAGGGACGGGCTACACCTTC. Residues: CASSPGTGTGYTF. J is TRBJ1-2 and V is TRBV5-5; 9 bases agree with TRBD1. CDR1 is SGHKS and CDR2 is YYEKEE in the germline V gene (reference sequence). V lost 4 bases, J lost 8 bases, and 6 bases stayed unmatched. The CDR3 extends over 13 amino acids.

The V call is TRBV3-1 (or the pseudogene TRBV3-2), the J call TRBJ1-3; no reliable D call. V shed 9 bases and J shed 0 bases, with 12 bases lying between them. Germline V CDR1 and CDR2: LGHDT, YNNKEL (reference sequence). This CDR3 region has 14 residues. This CDR3 is CASLDGHSGNTIYF. The CDR3 nucleotides are TGTGCCAGTCTTGACGGCCACTCTGGAAACACCATATATTTT.